Only a few counts were recorded for the clone carrying this TCR beta chain. This entry belongs to a study of cytomegalovirus exposure and HLA in healthy donors. The PCR made use of 60 Vbeta and 13 Jbeta primers. Profiling relied on immunoSEQ multiplex PCR, and the TCRdb table lists in-frame clones only, not all of them. The sample yields fewer than 60,000 clones, 50% to 70% seen once. This CDR3 has 15 amino acids. Per the germline V gene, CDR1 is SGHDT and CDR2 is YYEEEE. Deletions cut 0 bases from V and 3 bases from J, with 10 bases between. This clonotype was sampled from a human donor in good health. The material sequenced was PBMCs. The chain uses TRBV5-6 and TRBJ1-5; D unclear. The DNA of the CDR3 is TGTGCCAGCAGCTTGGGTTCGGTTCTCAATCAGCCCCAGCATTTT. Translation gives CASSLGSVLNQPQHF.